This TCR beta chain derives from a study of spatial heterogeneity in lung cancer. The wider study: The library had UMIs, and each TCR and UMI pair averaged more than ten raw reads. General study results and limits: Ubiquitous, expanded tumor-derived TCRs were more frequently observed in blood at resection than at follow-up.

A few counts support this clonotype. The antigen is undetermined. Individually, TCR cDNA molecules were each labelled with a unique molecular identifier. Using its own MiXCR run on the 5' RACE reads, TCRdb lists one record per CDR3 protein. The sample lists about 45,000 distinct CDR3 sequences, around 7% occurring once. Documented time point: sample taken at primary tumor resection. Approximately 70 TRACERx patients with early, untreated non-small cell lung cancer donated samples. The CDR3 loop spans 13 amino acids. Trimming took off 3 bases at V and 0 bases at J, with 8 bases between the two ends. Looked up from germline, CDR1 is DFQATT and CDR2 is SNEGSKA (reference sequence).

The genes are TRBV20-1 and TRBJ1-1; no clear D. Sequencing was performed on PBMCs, taken at surgery. The receptor was derived from a female donor with early-stage non-small cell lung cancer. CDR3 bases: TGCAGTGCTAGGTGGAGGTTGAACACTGAAGCTTTCTTT. Protein: CSARWRLNTEAFF.